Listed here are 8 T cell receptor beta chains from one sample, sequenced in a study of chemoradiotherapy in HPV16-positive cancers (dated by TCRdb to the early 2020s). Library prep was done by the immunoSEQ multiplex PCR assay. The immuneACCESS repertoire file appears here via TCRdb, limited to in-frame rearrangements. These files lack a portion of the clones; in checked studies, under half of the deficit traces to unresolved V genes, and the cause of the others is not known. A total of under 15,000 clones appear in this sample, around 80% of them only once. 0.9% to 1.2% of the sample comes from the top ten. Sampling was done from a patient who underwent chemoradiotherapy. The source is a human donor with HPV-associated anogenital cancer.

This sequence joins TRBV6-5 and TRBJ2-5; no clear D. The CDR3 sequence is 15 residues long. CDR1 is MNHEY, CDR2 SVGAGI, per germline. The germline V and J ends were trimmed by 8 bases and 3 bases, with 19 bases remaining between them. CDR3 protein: CASGSIGDGKETQYF. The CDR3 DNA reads TGTGCCAGCGGATCCATAGGAGATGGTAAAGAGACCCAGTACTTC.

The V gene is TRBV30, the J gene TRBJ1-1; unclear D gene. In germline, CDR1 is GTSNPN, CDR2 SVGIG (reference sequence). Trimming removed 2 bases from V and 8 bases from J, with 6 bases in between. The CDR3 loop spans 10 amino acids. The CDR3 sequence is CAWSHEEAFF. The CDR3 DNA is TGTGCCTGGAGTCATGAGGAAGCTTTCTTT.

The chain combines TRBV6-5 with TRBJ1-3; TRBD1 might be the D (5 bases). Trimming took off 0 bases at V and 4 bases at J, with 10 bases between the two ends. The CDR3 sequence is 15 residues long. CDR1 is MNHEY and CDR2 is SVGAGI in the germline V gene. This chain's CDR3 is CASSYSWGDGNTIYF. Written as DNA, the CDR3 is TGTGCCAGCAGTTACTCGTGGGGGGACGGAAACACCATATATTTT.

The CDR3 sequence: CASSLKRNRGYTF. DNA for the CDR3: TGTGCCAGCAGTTTAAAAAGAAACCGTGGCTACACCTTC. The chain couples TRBV28 to TRBJ1-2; D call uncertain. V lost 2 bases and J lost 7, with 11 bases in between. The germline V gene encodes CDR1 MDHEN and CDR2 SYDVKM. This CDR3 has 13 residues.

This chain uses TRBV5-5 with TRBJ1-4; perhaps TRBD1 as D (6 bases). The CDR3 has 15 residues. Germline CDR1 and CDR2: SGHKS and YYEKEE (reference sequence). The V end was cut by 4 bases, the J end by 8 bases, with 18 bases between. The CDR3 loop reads CASSPRRGWGEKLFF. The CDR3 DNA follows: TGTGCCAGCAGCCCCCGCAGGGGATGGGGCGAAAAACTGTTTTTT.

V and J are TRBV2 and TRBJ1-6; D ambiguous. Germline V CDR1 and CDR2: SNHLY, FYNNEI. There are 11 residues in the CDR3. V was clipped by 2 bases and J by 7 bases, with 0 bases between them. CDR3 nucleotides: TGTGCCAGCAGTGAAAATTCACCCCTCCACTTT. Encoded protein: CASSENSPLHF.

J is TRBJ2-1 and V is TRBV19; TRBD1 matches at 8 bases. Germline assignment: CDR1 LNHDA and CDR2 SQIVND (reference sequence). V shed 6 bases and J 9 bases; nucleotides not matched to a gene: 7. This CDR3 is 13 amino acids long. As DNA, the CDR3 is TGTGCCAGTAGCCAGGACAGGGCAGGTGAGCAGTTCTTC. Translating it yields CASSQDRAGEQFF.

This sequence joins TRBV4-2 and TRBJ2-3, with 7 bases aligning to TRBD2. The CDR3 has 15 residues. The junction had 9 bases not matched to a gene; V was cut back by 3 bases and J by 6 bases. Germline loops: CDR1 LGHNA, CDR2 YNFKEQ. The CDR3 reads CASSHRLAAGDTQYF. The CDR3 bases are TGTGCCAGCAGCCACAGACTAGCTGCCGGGGATACGCAGTATTTT.